This is a list of T cell receptor beta chains from one sample in a study of cytomegalovirus exposure and HLA in healthy donors. Assay: immunoSEQ multiplex PCR; the TCRdb copy retains only in-frame clones and omits some. Found here are around 44,000 clones, around 90% of them singletons; the top ten hold more than 7.5%. Sequenced sample: PBMCs. The receptor source for this set is a woman aged 40 to 50 in good health and CMV-seropositive. The CDR3 runs from the conserved cysteine through the conserved F or W. The order of the fields is CDR3 length, D gene, J gene, V gene, clone size, CDR3 DNA, CDR3 protein. The D gene is left open where the match is weak. The size entry is marked missing in some rows and otherwise reads once, few, many or a size class.

>15|TRBD1|TRBJ2-7|TRBV9|NA
TGTGCCAGCAGCCCGCGACAGGGGAGAAACTACGAGCAGTACTTC
CASSPRQGRNYEQYF
>15|NA|TRBJ1-4|TRBV6-5|NA
TGTGCCAGCAGTTACTCCGTAGGTCAGGGAGGGAAACTGTTTTTT
CASSYSVGQGGKLFF
>15|TRBD1|TRBJ2-7|TRBV2|NA
TGTGCCAGCAGTGAGGGGACAGGGGACTCCTACGAGCAGTACTTC
CASSEGTGDSYEQYF
>15|NA|TRBJ1-5|TRBV12-5|NA
TGTGCTAGTGGGGGGGCGCAGGGTAGCAATCAGCCCCAGCATTTT
CASGGAQGSNQPQHF
>18|TRBD1|TRBJ1-5|TRBV7-2|NA
TGTGCCAGCAGCTTAGCCCACAGGGGGCAGAAATTCAATCAGCCCCAGCATTTT
CASSLAHRGQKFNQPQHF
>13|NA|TRBJ1-4|TRBV19|NA
TGTGCCAGTGGCTTAGGGGCGACTGAAAAACTGTTTTTT
CASGLGATEKLFF
>14|TRBD2|TRBJ2-1|TRBV6-1|NA
TGTGCCAGCCCAACTAGCGGGGGGGTGGGTGAGCAGTTCTTC
CASPTSGGVGEQFF
>15|TRBD1|TRBJ1-3|TRBV19|NA
TGTGCCAGTAGTCTCAGACAGGGGGCTGGAAACACCATATATTTT
CASSLRQGAGNTIYF
>17|TRBD1|TRBJ2-1|TRBV29-1|few
TGCAGCGTCCTTCGTGGGACAGACTTAAGCTCCTACAATGAGCAGTTCTTC
CSVLRGTDLSSYNEQFF
>17|TRBD2|TRBJ2-5|TRBV7-8|NA
TGTGCCAGCAGCTTAGGGGTGCTAGCGGGGGGGACGGAGACCCAGTACTTC
CASSLGVLAGGTETQYF
>15|TRBD2|TRBJ2-5|TRBV2|NA
TGTGCCAGCAGTTCCGGGACTAGCGGTGGTAAGACCCAGTACTTC
CASSSGTSGGKTQYF
>16|TRBD2|TRBJ2-2|TRBV13|NA
TGTGCCAGCAGCTTATCACTAGCGGCGAACACCGGGGAGCTGTTTTTT
CASSLSLAANTGELFF
>15|TRBD1|TRBJ2-5|TRBV7-2|NA
TGTGCCAGCAGCTCACGGACAGGGGAGGGCGAGACCCAGTACTTC
CASSSRTGEGETQYF
>14|NA|TRBJ2-7|TRBV7-2|NA
TGTGCCAGCAGGCCCCAGCTACTAGCAAGCGAGCAGTACTTC
CASRPQLLASEQYF
>15|NA|TRBJ1-4|TRBV18|NA
TGTGCCAGCTCATCTCTTCCTTCAACTAATGAAAAACTGTTTTTT
CASSSLPSTNEKLFF
>14|NA|TRBJ2-7|TRBV19|NA
TGTGCCAGTAAGTTCGCTGGGGGGACCTACGAGCAGTACTTC
CASKFAGGTYEQYF
>15|TRBD2|TRBJ2-5|TRBV2|NA
TGTGCCAGCAGGGGACTAGCGGGAGCGAGAGAGACCCAGTACTTC
CASRGLAGARETQYF
>17|TRBD1|TRBJ2-1|TRBV11-3|NA
TGTGCCAGCAGCTCGAAAGTCTTCCGGGACAGGGACAATGAGCAGTTCTTC
CASSSKVFRDRDNEQFF
>14|TRBD1|TRBJ1-6|TRBV7-2|few
TGTGCCAGCAGGGCCGGGACAGGTGTCTCACCCCTCCACTTT
CASRAGTGVSPLHF
>15|NA|TRBJ1-2|TRBV28|NA
TGTGCCAGCAGTTCCCCCGCGGGGAGAACTCGGGGCTACACCTTC
CASSSPAGRTRGYTF
>14|NA|TRBJ1-3|TRBV9|NA
TGTGCCAGCAGTAGGGAGTTGACTGGAAACACCATATATTTT
CASSRELTGNTIYF
>16|TRBD2|TRBJ2-1|TRBV7-2|NA
TGTGCCAGCAGCTTGGACAGGACTAGCGGGGACAATGAGCAGTTCTTC
CASSLDRTSGDNEQFF
>13|NA|TRBJ2-1|TRBV11-3|NA
TGTGCCAGCAGCTTGGGCTTTTTTGGTGAGCAGTTCTTC
CASSLGFFGEQFF
>15|TRBD2|TRBJ2-1|TRBV27|few
TGTGCCAGCAGTCGTCCAGCGGGAGGGCCCAATGAGCAGTTCTTC
CASSRPAGGPNEQFF
>16|TRBD1|TRBJ2-1|TRBV4-2|NA
TGTGCCAGCAGCCAATCGGGACAGGGGGACTACAATGAGCAGTTCTTC
CASSQSGQGDYNEQFF
>15|TRBD2|TRBJ2-3|TRBV5-6|NA
TGTGCCAGCAGCAGGAGCGGGAGTATCTTTGATACGCAGTATTTT
CASSRSGSIFDTQYF
>14|TRBD2|TRBJ2-7|TRBV6-5|once
TGTGCCAGTTGGACTAGCGGGGTGGGGGGGGAGCAGTACTTC
CASWTSGVGGEQYF
>14|NA|TRBJ2-7|TRBV25-1|NA
TGTGCCAGCAGTGAAGGTAGCTTGACCTACGAGCAGTACTTC
CASSEGSLTYEQYF
>17|TRBD1|TRBJ1-5|TRBV28|NA
TGTGCCAGCAGTTTATCCCGCTGGGGACAGGGCGGTCAGCCCCAGCATTTT
CASSLSRWGQGGQPQHF
>17|NA|TRBJ2-2|TRBV9|NA
TGTGCCAGCAGTCGGGAGTCTAGCGTCGCGAACACCGGGGAGCTGTTTTTT
CASSRESSVANTGELFF
>13|TRBD2|TRBJ2-1|TRBV10-3|NA
TGTGCCATCAGCGGGAGGGAGGGCAATGAGCAGTTCTTC
CAISGREGNEQFF
>17|TRBD1|TRBJ1-4|TRBV27|NA
TGTGCCAGCAGTGCCCCGGGACAGGGGGCCTCTAATGAAAAACTGTTTTTT
CASSAPGQGASNEKLFF
>16|TRBD2|TRBJ2-2|TRBV19|once
TGTGCCAGTAGGATGGGAGGGACCGCGAACACCGGGGAGCTGTTTTTT
CASRMGGTANTGELFF
>17|TRBD2|TRBJ2-2|TRBV4-2|NA
TGTGCCAGCAGCCAAGATCCTAGCGGTACGAACACCGGGGAGCTGTTTTTT
CASSQDPSGTNTGELFF
>17|NA|TRBJ2-1|TRBV7-7|few
TGTGCTAGCAGCTTAGGGTCGCGGGGCCACTCCTACAATGAGCAGTTCTTC
CASSLGSRGHSYNEQFF
>14|NA|TRBJ2-7|TRBV14|NA
TGTGCCAGCAGCCCATTAACGGACAACTACGAGCAGTACTTC
CASSPLTDNYEQYF
>13|NA|TRBJ2-7|TRBV11-2|NA
TGTGCCAGCAGCTTAGTCGCCACCTACGAGCAGTACTTC
CASSLVATYEQYF
>15|NA|TRBJ2-7|TRBV21-1|once
TGTGCCAGCAGGGGGCCCCGTGGTCCTTACCACGAGCAGTACTTC
CASRGPRGPYHEQYF
>13|TRBD1|TRBJ2-2|TRBV6-5|NA
TGTGCCAGCAGTTCACAGGGGACCGGGGAGCTGTTTTTT
CASSSQGTGELFF
>13|TRBD1|TRBJ1-1|TRBV7-9|NA
TGTGCCAGCGCGACAGGGCTGAACACTGAAGCTTTCTTT
CASATGLNTEAFF
>15|TRBD1|TRBJ1-1|TRBV6-6|NA
TGTGCCAGCAGCCACAGGGGACAGATGAACACTGAAGCTTTCTTT
CASSHRGQMNTEAFF
>13|NA|TRBJ1-1|TRBV9|NA
TGTGCCAGCAGCGTAGAGACATACACTGAAGCTTTCTTT
CASSVETYTEAFF
>14|TRBD2|TRBJ2-7|TRBV6-1|NA
TGTGCCAGCAGTGTGCGGGAGGACTCCTACGAGCAGTACTTC
CASSVREDSYEQYF
>13|TRBD1|TRBJ1-5|TRBV5-6|NA
TGTGCCAGCAGCGGGGGACAGGGTTCGCCCCAGCATTTT
CASSGGQGSPQHF
>15|NA|TRBJ2-1|TRBV11-2|NA
TGTGCCAGCAGCTTTTCCGGTCCGTCTAACAATGAGCAGTTCTTC
CASSFSGPSNNEQFF
>12|NA|TRBJ2-7|TRBV11-1|NA
TGTGCCAGCAGCTTGTTTGGGGGGGAGCAGTACTTC
CASSLFGGEQYF
>13|NA|TRBJ2-1|TRBV11-2|NA
TGTGCCAGCAGCTTAGATCTACGCCAAGAGCAGTTCTTC
CASSLDLRQEQFF
>15|NA|TRBJ2-3|TRBV10-2|once
TGCGCCACCCACCGGGGGGCCCGGAGCACAGATACGCAGTATTTT
CATHRGARSTDTQYF
>15|NA|TRBJ2-6|TRBV4-2|few
TGTGCCAGCAGCCAAGAGAGCTCTGGGGCCAACGTCCTGACTTTC
CASSQESSGANVLTF
>13|NA|TRBJ1-2|TRBV25-1|NA
TGTGCCAGCAGTGCCACAGGGTTAAGTGGCTACACCTTC
CASSATGLSGYTF